The 21 T cell receptor beta chains reported below all come from one sample, sequenced in a study of beta chain features in type 1 diabetes. Study results and limitations: Shorter TCRB CDR3s, moderately but significantly so, marked every one of the four CD4+ subsets in Type 1 diabetes patients.

The antigens of these receptors remain unknown. All of the isolated RNA was reverse transcribed, so expressed TCRB transcripts were sequenced. Libraries were prepared by immunoSEQ multiplex PCR; TCRdb keeps only in-frame clonotypes and omits some of them. This table holds a few hundred thousand clones, about 23% found once. Specimen: naive CD4+ T cells from blood. These receptors all come from a woman under 40 with type 1 diabetes.

The J gene is TRBJ2-5, the V gene TRBV28; D might be TRBD1 (5 bases). The germline gives CDR1 MDHEN, CDR2 SYDVKM. CDR3 length: 12 amino acids. Trimming stripped 9 bases from V and 1 base from J, with 9 bases between. The CDR3 nucleotides read TGTGCCAGTGCCAGGGCCCAAGAGACCCAGTACTTC. Amino acids: CASARAQETQYF.

This clone has just a few counts. V and J are TRBV28 and TRBJ2-7; 9 bases are a match to TRBD2. This CDR3 comprises 15 residues. V was clipped by 3 bases and J by 3 bases; unmatched bases: 6. The germline CDR1 and CDR2 sequences are MDHEN and SYDVKM. CDR3 coding DNA: TGTGCCAGCAGTTTGTCCTTTAGCGGGAGCTACGAGCAGTACTTC. Residues: CASSLSFSGSYEQYF.

This clone has a handful of counts. The chain employs TRBV5-1 and TRBJ2-3, with D perhaps matching TRBD2 (5 bases). Germline V gene sequence: CDR1 SGHRS, CDR2 YFSETQ. The CDR3 contains 16 residues. V lost 1 base to trimming and J lost 0 bases, with 12 bases between them. The CDR3 is CASSLISWESTDTQYF. CDR3 nucleotide sequence: TGCGCCAGCAGCTTGATTTCGTGGGAGAGCACAGATACGCAGTATTTT.

This clone was found a few times. The V and J genes are TRBV25-1 and TRBJ1-4; D is ambiguous. The CDR3 covers 13 residues. Germline V gene sequence: CDR1 MGHDK, CDR2 SYGVNS. Trimming shortened V by 4 bases and J by 6 bases, and 9 bases separated the two germline ends. The DNA of the CDR3 is TGTGCCAGCAGTGGGGCTTATGATGAAAAACTGTTTTTT. It is translated as CASSGAYDEKLFF.

There are a few counts of this clone. The chain joins TRBV29-1 to TRBJ1-1; D perhaps matches TRBD1 (5 bases). CDR1 SQVTM and CDR2 ANQGSEA come from the germline V gene. V was pared by 5 bases and J by 0 bases, with 19 bases between. The CDR3 length is 16 residues. The CDR3 DNA reads TGCAGCGTTAAAATGGTCGGTTCAGGGTTGAACACTGAAGCTTTCTTT. Translation gives CSVKMVGSGLNTEAFF.

This sequence joins TRBV15 and TRBJ2-3; tentative D call: TRBD2 (5 bases). This CDR3 is 17 amino acids long. CDR1 and CDR2 from the germline V gene are LNHNV and YYDKDF (reference sequence). Trimming stripped 0 bases from V and 6 bases from J, with 19 bases between. CDR3 coding DNA: TGTGCCACCAGCAGAGAGAGGCCAGCGGAGATCGTTGATACGCAGTATTTT. This sequence encodes CATSRERPAEIVDTQYF. Drawing the rest from reference TRBV15 and TRBJ2-3, the complete variable domain is DAMVIQNPRYQVTQFGKPVTLSCSQTLNHNVMYWYQQKSSQAPKLLFHYYDKDFNNEADTPDNFQSRRPNTSFCFLDIRSPGLGDTAMYLCATSRERPAEIVDTQYFGPGTRLTVL.

The rearrangement uses TRBV4-2 and TRBJ2-3; D not resolved. The CDR3 sequence is 14 residues long. Trimming left V 1 base short and J 1 base short, with 6 bases between. Germline V gene lookup returns CDR1 LGHNA and CDR2 YNFKEQ. CDR3 residues: CASSQGAGTDTQYF. CDR3 coding DNA: TGTGCCAGCAGCCAAGGGGCTGGCACAGATACGCAGTATTTT.

This sequence joins TRBV30 and TRBJ2-7, with 13 bases matching TRBD2. Per the germline V gene, CDR1 is GTSNPN and CDR2 is SVGIG (reference sequence). The CDR3 is 16 amino acids. Trimming removed 6 bases from V and 1 base from J; junction bases left unmatched: 9. CDR3 DNA: TGTGCCTGTGGGCGAACTAGCGGGAGGGAATCCTACGAGCAGTACTTC. Translation: CACGRTSGRESYEQYF.

This rearrangement joins TRBV2 to TRBJ2-3, with a weak D call TRBD1 (6 bases). V was shortened by 8 bases and J by 2 bases, with 11 bases between the two germline ends. The V gene's germline CDR1 is SNHLY and CDR2 FYNNEI. The CDR3 extends over 13 amino acids. The DNA of the CDR3 is TGTGCCAGCCAGGGGCAAAACACAGATACGCAGTATTTT. Translating it yields CASQGQNTDTQYF. Full variable domain (rest looked up from reference TRBV2 and TRBJ2-3): EPEVTQTPSHQVTQMGQEVILRCVPISNHLYFYWYRQILGQKVEFLVSFYNNEISEKSEIFDDQFSVERPDGSNFTLKIRSTKLEDSAMYFCASQGQNTDTQYFGPGTRLTVL.

The J gene is TRBJ2-1, the V gene TRBV5-1, with 7 bases aligning to TRBD1. The V gene's germline CDR1 is SGHRS and CDR2 YFSETQ. The J segment lost 7 bases and the V segment lost 4 bases, leaving 14 bases of the junction unmatched. This CDR3 contains 16 residues. The CDR3 region is CASSLGAGPGGNEQFF. Written as DNA, the CDR3 is TGCGCCAGCAGCCTCGGGGCGGGCCCAGGGGGTAATGAGCAGTTCTTC.

This clone was found a few times. This chain links TRBV29-1 with TRBJ2-7; TRBD1 aligns across 9 bases. There are 15 residues in the CDR3. Trimming at V came to 5 bases and at J to 4 bases, leaving 12 bases not matched to a gene. The germline V gene has CDR1 SQVTM and CDR2 ANQGSEA. The CDR3 nucleotides read TGCAGCGTTACCCCCGGGACAGGGAGGATATACGAGCAGTACTTC. Translating it yields CSVTPGTGRIYEQYF.

The rearrangement uses TRBV7-2 and TRBJ2-1; tentatively, D is TRBD2 (6 bases). Germline V gene lookup returns CDR1 SGHTA and CDR2 FQGNSA. With 5 bases removed from V and 4 bases from J, the gap between germline ends came to 15 bases. The CDR3 loop spans 15 amino acids. CDR3 amino acids: CASSQAGSLYNEQFF. The DNA for the CDR3 is TGTGCCAGCAGCCAAGCCGGGAGCCTATACAATGAGCAGTTCTTC.

The chain has TRBV9 and TRBJ2-1; D gene ambiguous. The CDR3 totals 15 residues. Trimming cost V 1 base and J 0 bases, with 8 bases left between them. Germline CDR1 and CDR2: SGDLS and YYNGEE. The CDR3 sequence: CASSVQVSSYNEQFF. DNA for the CDR3: TGTGCCAGCAGCGTACAGGTTAGCTCCTACAATGAGCAGTTCTTC. Full variable domain (missing parts from reference TRBV9 and TRBJ2-1): DSGVTQTPKHLITATGQRVTLRCSPRSGDLSVYWYQQSLDQGLQFLIQYYNGEERAKGNILERFSAQQFPDLHSELNLSSLELGDSALYFCASSVQVSSYNEQFFGPGTRLTVL.

The V call is TRBV4-2, the J call TRBJ2-7; perhaps TRBD1 as D (7 bases). The CDR3 sequence is 18 residues long. In germline, CDR1 is LGHNA, CDR2 YNFKEQ. V lost 0 bases and J 4 bases, leaving 22 bases between the germline ends. CDR3 sequence reads: CASSQDRSFAGQHYEQYF. The CDR3 nucleotides read TGTGCCAGCAGCCAAGATCGATCTTTTGCGGGACAGCATTACGAGCAGTACTTC.

This sequence joins TRBV4-1 and TRBJ2-5; perhaps TRBD1 as D (5 bases). CDR3 length: 14 amino acids. The germline V gene encodes CDR1 MGHRA and CDR2 YSYEKL. Trimming pared 0 bases from V and 5 bases from J, leaving 10 bases between. The CDR3 sequence: CASSQESGWETQYF. The CDR3 bases are TGCGCCAGCAGCCAAGAATCAGGGTGGGAGACCCAGTACTTC.

V usage is TRBV7-9 and J usage is TRBJ2-1; 10 nucleotides align to TRBD2. The CDR3 is 15 amino acids. Per the germline V gene, CDR1 is SEHNR and CDR2 is FQNEAQ (reference sequence). V shed 5 bases, J shed 0 bases, and the junction held 1 base outside the gene matches. CDR3 in DNA: TGTGCCAGCAGCCGGACTAGCGGCTCCTACAATGAGCAGTTCTTC. Its translation is CASSRTSGSYNEQFF.

This chain connects TRBV25-1 to TRBJ2-3; D ambiguous. V was cut by 6 bases and J by 2 bases, with 3 bases left in between. The CDR3 has 11 amino acids. The germline V gene encodes CDR1 MGHDK and CDR2 SYGVNS. This CDR3 reads CASSHTDTQYF. Written as DNA, the CDR3 is TGTGCCAGCAGCCACACAGATACGCAGTATTTT.

The chain combines TRBV5-1 with TRBJ2-2; D is possibly TRBD1 (6 bases). The CDR3 runs to 16 residues. Germline CDR1 and CDR2: SGHRS and YFSETQ. Deletions cut 1 base from V and 5 bases from J, with 15 bases between. The CDR3 region has the DNA TGCGCCAGCAGCTTGAGGTTGGGGGCGAGGACCGGGGAGCTGTTTTTT. Encoded protein: CASSLRLGARTGELFF.

This clone appeared a few times. The chain joins TRBV30 to TRBJ1-2, with 11 bases aligning to TRBD1. Germline assignment: CDR1 GTSNPN and CDR2 SVGIG (reference sequence). The CDR3 is 16 residues long. V trimming: 0 bases; J trimming: 0 bases; junction bases outside the gene matches: 3. The CDR3 DNA reads as TGTGCCTGGAGTGTCGGACAGGGGGCAGCTAACTATGGCTACACCTTC. Translation gives CAWSVGQGAANYGYTF.

This CDR3 is CATSTSFRAYEQYF. CDR3 nucleotide sequence: TGTGCCACCAGCACATCCTTCAGGGCCTACGAGCAGTACTTC. This sequence joins TRBV15 and TRBJ2-7, with TRBD1 as a possible D gene (5 bases). V lost 4 bases and J 2 bases, leaving 12 bases between the germline ends. The germline V gene has CDR1 LNHNV and CDR2 YYDKDF (reference sequence). The CDR3 sequence is 14 residues long. Variable domain in full (rest from reference TRBV15 and TRBJ2-7): DAMVIQNPRYQVTQFGKPVTLSCSQTLNHNVMYWYQQKSSQAPKLLFHYYDKDFNNEADTPDNFQSRRPNTSFCFLDIRSPGLGDTAMYLCATSTSFRAYEQYFGPGTRLTVT.

Only a few counts were recorded for this clone. The rearrangement links TRBV7-9 to TRBJ2-6; 7 nucleotides align to TRBD1. CDR1 is SEHNR and CDR2 is FQNEAQ in the germline V gene (reference sequence). The CDR3 totals 16 residues. The V segment lost 5 bases and the J segment 0 bases; nucleotides outside the gene matches: 4. The CDR3 coding sequence is TGTGCCAGCAGCCCCAGGGGGACCTCTGGGGCCAACGTCCTGACTTTC. Its translation is CASSPRGTSGANVLTF.